The 18 T cell receptor beta chains reported below all come from one sample, sequenced in a study of CD8+CD57+ T cells in acquired aplastic anemia. Selection for sequencing was limited to patients who had shown CD8+CD57+ cell expansion by flow cytometry. For CDR3 and TCR beta VDJ profiling, genomic DNA was the template used. TCRdb fed the reads into MiXCR, producing one record per CDR3 protein. There are about 200,000 distinct CDR3 sequences in the sample; approximately 65% occur only once, and roughly three fifths lies in the top ten. The sample consisted of sorted CD4+, CD8+, or CD8+CD57+ T cells (not recorded which) from PBMCs. The receptor source for this set is a human donor with aplastic anemia.

This chain links TRBV20-1 with TRBJ1-5; D gene ambiguous. V was pared by 3 bases and J by 5 bases, with 8 bases between. The length of the CDR3 is 12 residues. CDR1 DFQATT and CDR2 SNEGSKA come from the germline V gene (reference sequence). The CDR3 nucleotides are TGCAGTGCTAGCGAGGGTGATCAGCCCCAGCATTTT. Protein: CSASEGDQPQHF.

The chain couples TRBV12-3 or TRBV12-4 to TRBJ2-2; TRBD1 matches at 9 bases. This CDR3 contains 20 residues. With V trimmed by 3 bases and J by 5 bases, 19 bases remained unmatched. The CDR3 here is CASSFLALGTDRGETGELFF. CDR3 sequence (DNA): TGTGCCAGCAGTTTCTTGGCTCTCGGAACGGACAGGGGAGAAACCGGGGAGCTGTTTTTT.

The chain uses TRBV20-1 and TRBJ2-1, with 8 positions matching TRBD2. From germline, CDR1 is DFQATT and CDR2 SNEGSKA (reference sequence). V was clipped by 6 bases and J by 7 bases; unmatched bases: 26. The length of the CDR3 is 19 residues. The CDR3 sequence: CSAHEPGQSYGGGINEQFF. The CDR3, as DNA: TGCAGTGCCCACGAACCCGGACAGAGCTACGGGGGGGGTATTAATGAGCAGTTCTTC.

The chain combines TRBV11-1 with TRBJ2-1; D unresolved. Germline V lookup: CDR1 SGHAT, CDR2 FQDESV (reference sequence). The V end was cut by 5 bases, the J end by 1 base, with 3 bases between. The CDR3 length is 12 residues. The CDR3 reads CASSPSYNEQFF. As DNA, the CDR3 is TGTGCCAGCAGCCCGTCCTACAATGAGCAGTTCTTC.

The genes are TRBV10-2 and TRBJ2-2; a weak D match, TRBD2 (6 bases). Between the trimmed V and J ends, which lost 5 bases and 1 base, there was a span of 8 bases. CDR3 length equals 14 residues. From germline, CDR1 is WSHSY and CDR2 SAAADI. CDR3 in DNA: TGCGCCAGCAGTTTTAGCGGGAACACCGGGGAGCTGTTTTTT. It yields the protein CASSFSGNTGELFF.

This chain connects TRBV6-5 to TRBJ2-7; 13 bases match TRBD2. With 6 bases clipped from V and 5 bases from J, the junction kept 7 bases outside the gene matches. The CDR3 length is 15 residues. Germline V gene data show CDR1 as MNHEY and CDR2 as SVGAGI. The DNA of the CDR3 is TGTGCCAGCAGCCGTCCACTAGCGGGAGGGAACGAGCAGTACTTC. Protein product: CASSRPLAGGNEQYF.

This clonotype was seen only a few times. The chain is built from TRBV24-1 and TRBJ1-6, with 7 bases identical to TRBD1. The V and J ends lost 4 bases and 7 bases, in that order; junction bases with no gene match: 3. CDR3 length: 14 residues. Germline CDR1 is KGHDR and CDR2 is SFDVKD. The CDR3 spells CATSEGDSNSPLHF. CDR3 DNA: TGTGCCACCAGTGAGGGGGACAGCAATTCACCCCTCCACTTT.

The chain employs TRBV7-2 and TRBJ2-2, with unresolved D. This CDR3 comprises 15 residues. Germline loops: CDR1 SGHTA, CDR2 FQGNSA. Trimming took 1 base from V and 4 from J, leaving 10 bases between them. In DNA form, the CDR3 reads TGTGCCAGCAGCTTAGTTGTGGGCCCCACCGGGGAGCTGTTTTTT. It translates to CASSLVVGPTGELFF.

The chain couples TRBV7-2 to TRBJ2-3; maybe TRBD2 (6 bases). Germline V gene lookup returns CDR1 SGHTA and CDR2 FQGNSA. The CDR3 runs 14 residues. V lost 3 bases and J lost 2, with 9 bases in between. The DNA for the CDR3 is TGTGCCAGCAGCTTTCTGGACTACACAGATACGCAGTATTTT. This sequence encodes CASSFLDYTDTQYF.

This clonotype was observed a single time. The V and J genes are TRBV19 and TRBJ1-6; D is unclear. This CDR3 region has 14 residues. CDR1 LNHDA and CDR2 SQIVND come from the germline V gene (reference sequence). Trimming removed 5 bases from V and 3 bases from J, with 8 bases in between. The CDR3 DNA sequence: TGTGCCAGTAGTGCCCCGGTCTATAATTCACCCCTCCACTTT. It specifies CASSAPVYNSPLHF.

The chain has TRBV7-2 and TRBJ2-7; D not resolved. The germline V and J ends were trimmed by 2 bases and 5 bases, with 10 bases remaining between them. This CDR3 spans 13 amino acids. Germline V gives CDR1 SGHTA, CDR2 FQGNSA. The CDR3 coding sequence is TGTGCCAGCAGCTTATTCGTAGGGAACGAGCAGTACTTC. This gives the protein CASSLFVGNEQYF. Based on the CDR3 plus reference TRBV7-2 and TRBJ2-7, the full variable domain is GAGVSQSPSNKVTEKGKDVELRCDPISGHTALYWYRQSLGQGLEFLIYFQGNSAPDKSGLPSDRFSAERTGGSVSTLTIQRTQQEDSAVYLCASSLFVGNEQYFGPGTRLTVT.

This sequence joins TRBV5-6 and TRBJ2-5, with D possibly matching TRBD1 (6 bases). Per the germline V gene, CDR1 is SGHDT and CDR2 is YYEEEE. The CDR3 consists of 14 residues. Trimming stripped 3 bases from V and 1 base from J, with 10 bases between. DNA of the CDR3: TGTGCCAGCAGCTACGGGACAACCCAAGAGACCCAGTACTTC. This translates into CASSYGTTQETQYF.

This clonotype has at least ten counts. The chain couples TRBV7-8 to TRBJ2-1, with D possibly TRBD2 on 6 matching bases. The germline V and J ends were trimmed by 5 bases and 3 bases, with 14 bases remaining between them. The CDR3 covers 15 residues. The germline V gene has CDR1 SGHVS and CDR2 FQNEAQ. The CDR3 sequence is CASSHTGAGYNEQFF. The CDR3 bases are TGTGCCAGCAGCCACACCGGAGCGGGCTACAATGAGCAGTTCTTC.

This clonotype has more than one count but fewer than ten. The V and J genes are TRBV12-3 or TRBV12-4 and TRBJ2-7, with a possible D match to TRBD1 (5 bases). This CDR3 comprises 15 residues. The V end was cut by 6 bases, the J end by 7 bases, with 22 bases between. As DNA, the CDR3 is TGTGCCAGCAGCTTGACACAGGCCCTTTCCCATGAGCAGTACTTC. Encoded protein: CASSLTQALSHEQYF.

J is TRBJ2-7 and V is TRBV19; perhaps TRBD1 as D (6 bases). Germline CDR1 LNHDA, CDR2 SQIVND (reference sequence). The CDR3 covers 15 residues. Trimming left V 10 bases short and J 2 bases short, with 21 bases between. Here the CDR3 reads CANRASDSGTYEQYF. The CDR3 DNA sequence: TGTGCCAATCGCGCCTCGGACAGTGGTACCTACGAGCAGTACTTC.

Note on this clonotype: Sequence at one end of the junction differs from germline and may be a read error. The V and J genes are TRBV7-2 and TRBJ2-5; D might be TRBD2 (5 bases). The CDR3 spans 14 residues. Looked up from germline, CDR1 is SGHTA and CDR2 is FQGNSA. The CDR3 reads CASSSGWTGETRYF. The CDR3 DNA follows: TGTGCCAGCAGCTCAGGTTGGACCGGGGAGACCCGGTACTTC.

This rearrangement joins TRBV12-3 or TRBV12-4 to TRBJ2-5; 9 bases fit TRBD1. The CDR3 extends over 14 amino acids. Trimming took 5 bases from V and 5 from J; bases not matched to a gene: 6. Here the CDR3 DNA reads TGTGCCAGCAGTCTGGGACAGGGCGACGAGACCCAGTACTTC. It translates to CASSLGQGDETQYF.

This clonotype has more than one count but fewer than ten. The genes are TRBV24-1 and TRBJ1-1; no definite D call. The germline V and J ends were trimmed by 4 bases and 1 base, with 6 bases remaining between them. The CDR3 covers 13 residues. In germline, CDR1 is KGHDR, CDR2 SFDVKD. CDR3 sequence reads: CATSDRWNTEAFF. The CDR3 DNA reads as TGTGCCACCAGTGACCGGTGGAACACTGAAGCTTTCTTT.